One and the same sample provided the 29 T cell receptor beta chains below, sequenced in a study of spatial heterogeneity in lung cancer (dated by TCRdb to between 2018 and 2021). The library came from 5' RACE. The instrument was a NextSeq 500. In TCRdb, the public reads were trimmed at Q25 with fastp and aligned with MiXCR, with productive beta chains retained. Under each unique CDR3 protein, matching rows form one entry showing the most common genes and DNA. Counted in this sample were about 120,000 distinct CDR3 sequences; roughly a tenth of them appeared once. The ten largest clonotypes hold 20% to 25% of the sample. The sample's time point label, in plain terms: blood at routine non-recurrence follow-up after resection. Specimen: PBMCs, collected at follow-up. The receptor source for this set is a female donor with early-stage non-small cell lung cancer.

This clonotype has a handful of counts. The genes are TRBV15 and TRBJ1-4; 9 bases are shared with TRBD1. V lost 8 bases to trimming and J lost 11 bases; unmatched junction nucleotides: 3. The CDR3 runs to 11 residues. The V gene's germline CDR1 is LNHNV and CDR2 YYDKDF (reference sequence). CDR3 residues: CATGDRVKLFF. CDR3 in DNA: TGTGCCACCGGGGACAGGGTGAAACTGTTTTTT.

This clonotype has ten or more counts. The chain couples TRBV27 to TRBJ1-1, with D perhaps TRBD1 (6 bases). CDR1 is MNHEY and CDR2 is SMNVEV in the germline V gene (reference sequence). Trimming cost V 7 bases and J 11 bases, with 17 bases left between them. This CDR3 comprises 12 residues. The CDR3, as DNA: TGTGCCAGCAACAGCCTGACAGGTCTGGCTTTCTTT. As protein: CASNSLTGLAFF.

The table lists this clonotype with a few counts. The chain carries TRBV7-2 and TRBJ1-6, with D perhaps TRBD1 (6 bases). Germline CDR1 reads SGHTA; CDR2 reads FQGNSA. CDR3 size: 15 residues. Trimming pared 5 bases from V and 2 bases from J, leaving 10 bases between. CDR3 protein: CASSERDTYNSPLHF. The CDR3 bases are TGTGCCAGCAGCGAAAGGGACACCTATAATTCACCCCTCCACTTT.

This clonotype was counted a few times. The genes are TRBV10-3 and TRBJ2-3; D is possibly TRBD1 or TRBD2 (5 bases each). The CDR3 sequence is 13 residues long. The ends were cut back, 8 bases at V and 5 bases at J, with 14 bases in the middle. Germline V gives CDR1 ENHRY, CDR2 SYGVKD. DNA for the CDR3: TGTGCCATCTCTGGGGGATATGTAGATACGCAGTATTTT. This sequence encodes CAISGGYVDTQYF.

The chain has TRBV28 and TRBJ2-3, with 8 bases that match TRBD1. Germline CDR1 and CDR2: MDHEN and SYDVKM. The CDR3 is made up of 18 amino acids. V lost 7 bases and J lost 3; bases outside the gene matches: 18. The CDR3 protein is CASNPADRALALTDTQYF. CDR3 sequence (DNA): TGTGCCAGCAACCCAGCGGACAGGGCCCTGGCCCTTACAGATACGCAGTATTTT.

This sequence joins TRBV6-6 and TRBJ2-2; D is possibly TRBD1 (5 bases). Germline V CDR1 and CDR2: MNHNY, SVGAGI (reference sequence). Trimming pared 8 bases from V and 3 bases from J, leaving 10 bases between. The CDR3 totals 13 residues. CDR3 residues: CASVKGDTGELFF. The CDR3, as DNA: TGTGCCAGCGTGAAAGGGGACACCGGGGAGCTGTTTTTT.

This clonotype was observed a handful of times. This chain links TRBV29-1 with TRBJ1-1, with D possibly TRBD1 on 5 matching bases. This CDR3 is built from 13 residues. V gave up 2 bases and J gave up 0 bases, with 7 bases separating them. Germline V lookup: CDR1 SQVTM, CDR2 ANQGSEA. CDR3 residues: CSVERQMNTEAFF. The CDR3 nucleotides are TGCAGCGTTGAACGACAGATGAACACTGAAGCTTTCTTT.

Only a few counts were recorded for this clonotype. The chain uses TRBV9 and TRBJ2-1; possible D gene TRBD1, 6 bases. The CDR3 runs to 12 residues. Germline CDR1 is SGDLS and CDR2 is YYNGEE. The V and J ends lost 0 bases and 12 bases respectively, with 10 bases between them. In DNA, the CDR3 is TGTGCCAGCAGCGTAGGGGGGCCCCCGCAGTTCTTC. This sequence encodes CASSVGGPPQFF.

This clonotype showed up many times. This chain joins TRBV7-8 and TRBJ2-3; possibly TRBD1 or TRBD2 for D (5 bases each). CDR1 SGHVS and CDR2 FQNEAQ come from the germline V gene. V gave up 4 bases and J gave up 3 bases, with 20 bases separating them. CDR3 size: 17 residues. The CDR3 DNA reads TGTGCCAGCAGCTCATATCCCGGGACGCGGAGTACAGATACGCAGTATTTT. Amino acids: CASSSYPGTRSTDTQYF. The variable domain in full, with the rest retrieved from reference TRBV7-8 and TRBJ2-3, is GAGVSQSPRYKVAKRGQDVALRCDPISGHVSLFWYQQALGQGPEFLTYFQNEAQLDKSGLPSDRFFAERPEGSVSTLKIQRTQQEDSAVYLCASSSYPGTRSTDTQYFGPGTRLTVL.

The chain joins TRBV27 to TRBJ2-7; tentatively, D is TRBD1 or TRBD2 (7 bases each). From germline, CDR1 is MNHEY and CDR2 SMNVEV (reference sequence). This CDR3 has 15 residues. V was shortened by 1 base and J by 3 bases, with 13 bases between the two germline ends. The CDR3 region has the DNA TGTGCCAGCAGTTTATATACAGGGGAGGGCTACGAGCAGTACTTC. It yields the protein CASSLYTGEGYEQYF.

This clonotype has ten or more counts. This rearrangement joins TRBV28 to TRBJ2-3; 8 positions agree with TRBD1. Per germline, CDR1 MDHEN and CDR2 SYDVKM. The trim removed 3 bases at V and 3 bases at J, leaving 8 bases unmatched. This CDR3 has 16 residues. CDR3 residues: CASSFPRGRGTDTQYF. CDR3 DNA sequence: TGTGCCAGCAGTTTTCCCAGGGGGCGCGGAACAGATACGCAGTATTTT.

This chain uses TRBV7-8 with TRBJ2-1; TRBD2 might be the D (5 bases). This CDR3 is built from 13 residues. Per germline, CDR1 SGHVS and CDR2 FQNEAQ. V dropped 2 bases and J dropped 8 bases, with 10 bases sitting between them. The CDR3 loop is CASSLLARYEQFF. The CDR3 DNA reads as TGTGCCAGCAGCTTACTAGCTCGGTATGAGCAGTTCTTC.

This clonotype appeared many times. This sequence joins TRBV6-1 and TRBJ2-1, with a possible D match to TRBD1 (5 bases). V dropped 4 bases and J dropped 7 bases, with 14 bases sitting between them. The CDR3 loop spans 14 amino acids. Germline values: CDR1 MNHNS, CDR2 SASEGT. The chain's CDR3 is CASSAGSINNEQFF. The CDR3 bases are TGTGCCAGCAGTGCAGGGTCAATCAATAATGAGCAGTTCTTC.

This chain connects TRBV5-1 to TRBJ1-2, with a tentative D call TRBD1 (5 bases). This CDR3 region has 13 residues. CDR1 and CDR2 (germline): SGHRS, YFSETQ. Trimming left V 3 bases short and J 3 bases short, with 9 bases between. For the CDR3, the DNA is TGCGCCAGCAGCTACGACAGCTACTATGGCTACACCTTC. Translation gives CASSYDSYYGYTF.

The V and J genes are TRBV2 and TRBJ1-2; no reliable D call. Trimming pared 0 bases from V and 4 bases from J, leaving 9 bases between. The CDR3 runs to 14 residues. Germline loops: CDR1 SNHLY, CDR2 FYNNEI. The CDR3 spells CASSEALTGYGYTF. CDR3 DNA: TGTGCCAGCAGTGAAGCGCTTACGGGCTATGGCTACACCTTC. Combining the CDR3 with reference TRBV2 and TRBJ1-2 gives the whole variable domain EPEVTQTPSHQVTQMGQEVILRCVPISNHLYFYWYRQILGQKVEFLVSFYNNEISEKSEIFDDQFSVERPDGSNFTLKIRSTKLEDSAMYFCASSEALTGYGYTFGSGTRLTVV.

This clonotype was counted a single time. The CDR3 protein is CASRRGAANEKLFF. Written as DNA, the CDR3 is TGCGCCAGCAGGCGGGGGGCGGCTAATGAAAAACTGTTTTTT. The chain uses TRBV5-1 and TRBJ1-4; D perhaps matches TRBD1 (6 bases). In germline, CDR1 is SGHRS, CDR2 YFSETQ. Trimming shortened V by 5 bases and J by 3 bases, and 11 bases separated the two germline ends. The CDR3 is 14 amino acids.

The sample holds a few counts of this clonotype. The chain uses TRBV20-1 and TRBJ2-2; D call uncertain. Germline V gene data show CDR1 as DFQATT and CDR2 as SNEGSKA (reference sequence). This CDR3 region has 12 residues. V lost 2 bases to trimming and J lost 1 base, with 2 bases between them. The CDR3 bases are TGCAGTGCTAGATGGAACACCGGGGAGCTGTTTTTT. Amino acids: CSARWNTGELFF.

The rearrangement uses TRBV28 and TRBJ2-3; the match to TRBD1 covers 8 bases. CDR1 is MDHEN, CDR2 SYDVKM, per germline. Trimming took 6 bases from V and 2 from J; bases not matched to a gene: 10. The CDR3 consists of 16 residues. This chain's CDR3 is CASSSPGGQVTDTQYF. The CDR3 DNA reads as TGTGCCAGCAGCTCCCCCGGGGGACAGGTCACAGATACGCAGTATTTT. Supplemented by reference TRBV28 and TRBJ2-3, the full variable domain reads DVKVTQSSRYLVKRTGEKVFLECVQDMDHENMFWYRQDPGLGLRLIYFSYDVKMKEKGDIPEGYSVSREKKERFSLILESASTNQTSMYLCASSSPGGQVTDTQYFGPGTRLTVL.

This clonotype showed up many times. V and J are TRBV29-1 and TRBJ2-1; D unresolved. This CDR3 contains 13 residues. Germline-derived CDR1 and CDR2 are SQVTM and ANQGSEA. V was trimmed by 1 base and J by 6 bases, leaving 10 bases between them. In nucleotides, the CDR3 is TGCAGCGTTGAAGGGTTAACGACCAATGAGCAGTTCTTC. Amino acids: CSVEGLTTNEQFF.

This clonotype has more than one count but fewer than ten. The chain couples TRBV14 to TRBJ1-2, with D hard to call. The CDR3 consists of 12 residues. In germline, CDR1 is SGHDN, CDR2 FVKESK. V lost 2 bases, J lost 4 bases, and 5 bases lay in between. The CDR3 reads CASSQYFYGYTF. The CDR3 DNA sequence: TGTGCCAGCAGCCAATACTTCTATGGCTACACCTTC.

This clonotype was detected a few times. The chain couples TRBV28 to TRBJ2-3; no definite D call. The CDR3 sequence is 10 residues long. Germline CDR1 reads MDHEN; CDR2 reads SYDVKM. V was trimmed by 8 bases and J by 4 bases, leaving 4 bases between them. DNA for the CDR3: TGTGCCAGCTCCTCAGATACGCAGTATTTT. Protein: CASSSDTQYF.

The rearrangement joins TRBV6-1 to TRBJ1-6; 10 nucleotides align to TRBD1. V lost 5 bases to trimming and J lost 2 bases; unmatched junction nucleotides: 6. CDR3 length equals 17 residues. CDR1 is MNHNS and CDR2 is SASEGT in the germline V gene. The CDR3 bases are TGTGCCAGCAGTCCGGGACAGGGGATCACCTATAATTCACCCCTCCACTTT. The encoded protein is CASSPGQGITYNSPLHF.

The V call is TRBV20-1, the J call TRBJ2-1; D is possibly TRBD2 (6 bases). The V end lost 3 bases, the J end lost 6 bases, and 12 bases lay between the germline ends. The CDR3 consists of 13 residues. Germline V gene sequence: CDR1 DFQATT, CDR2 SNEGSKA (reference sequence). The CDR3 sequence: CSASPRLVNEQFF. The CDR3, as DNA: TGCAGTGCTAGCCCCAGACTAGTCAATGAGCAGTTCTTC.

The CDR3 region is CASSGQGDQPQHF. CDR3 coding DNA: TGTGCCAGCAGTGGACAGGGTGATCAGCCCCAGCATTTT. The chain uses TRBV2 and TRBJ1-5, with 7 nucleotides matching TRBD1. Germline lookup yields CDR1 SNHLY and CDR2 FYNNEI. This CDR3 comprises 13 residues. V lost 4 bases and J lost 5; bases outside the gene matches: 2.

A few counts support this clonotype. CDR3 loop: CASSLEGERWNEQFF. Here the CDR3 DNA reads TGTGCCAGCAGCTTGGAAGGGGAGAGATGGAATGAGCAGTTCTTC. V gene TRBV5-5 combines with J gene TRBJ2-1; D may correspond to TRBD1 or TRBD2 (5 bases each). Germline V gives CDR1 SGHKS, CDR2 YYEKEE (reference sequence). CDR3 size: 15 residues. Trimming removed 0 bases at V and 7 bases at J, with 14 bases between.

This chain uses TRBV4-1 with TRBJ2-1, with D tentatively TRBD2 (6 bases). Trimming pared 3 bases from V and 6 bases from J, leaving 18 bases between. Per germline, CDR1 MGHRA and CDR2 YSYEKL. The CDR3 sequence is 16 residues long. As DNA, the CDR3 is TGCGCCAGCAGCCAGATAGGTACTAGCCTCGTCAATGAGCAGTTCTTC. Translated, it gives CASSQIGTSLVNEQFF.

V usage is TRBV20-1 and J usage is TRBJ2-1; 14 bases agree with TRBD2. This CDR3 region has 14 residues. V shed 5 bases, J shed 7 bases, and the junction held 4 bases outside the gene matches. Germline V gene sequence: CDR1 DFQATT, CDR2 SNEGSKA (reference sequence). CDR3 nucleotides: TGCAGTGCTGCCGGGACTAGCGGGAGAAATGAGCAGTTCTTC. It yields the protein CSAAGTSGRNEQFF.

The table lists this clonotype with many counts. V and J are TRBV24-1 and TRBJ1-1; D uncertain. V was clipped by 3 bases and J by 0 bases, with 13 bases between them. The CDR3 loop spans 16 amino acids. CDR1 KGHDR and CDR2 SFDVKD come from the germline V gene. Written as DNA, the CDR3 is TGTGCCACCAGTGATCCCCCGTTCGGGGTGAACACTGAAGCTTTCTTT. Translated, it gives CATSDPPFGVNTEAFF.

In its sample, this clonotype was seen a few times. The chain uses TRBV6-6 and TRBJ2-1, with D perhaps TRBD2 (5 bases). Per the germline V gene, CDR1 is MNHNY and CDR2 is SVGAGI (reference sequence). The CDR3 totals 14 residues. The V end was cut by 5 bases, the J end by 6 bases, with 14 bases between. CDR3 region: CASSHSGGRNEQFF. The CDR3, as DNA: TGTGCCAGCAGTCACAGCGGTGGTCGCAATGAGCAGTTCTTC.